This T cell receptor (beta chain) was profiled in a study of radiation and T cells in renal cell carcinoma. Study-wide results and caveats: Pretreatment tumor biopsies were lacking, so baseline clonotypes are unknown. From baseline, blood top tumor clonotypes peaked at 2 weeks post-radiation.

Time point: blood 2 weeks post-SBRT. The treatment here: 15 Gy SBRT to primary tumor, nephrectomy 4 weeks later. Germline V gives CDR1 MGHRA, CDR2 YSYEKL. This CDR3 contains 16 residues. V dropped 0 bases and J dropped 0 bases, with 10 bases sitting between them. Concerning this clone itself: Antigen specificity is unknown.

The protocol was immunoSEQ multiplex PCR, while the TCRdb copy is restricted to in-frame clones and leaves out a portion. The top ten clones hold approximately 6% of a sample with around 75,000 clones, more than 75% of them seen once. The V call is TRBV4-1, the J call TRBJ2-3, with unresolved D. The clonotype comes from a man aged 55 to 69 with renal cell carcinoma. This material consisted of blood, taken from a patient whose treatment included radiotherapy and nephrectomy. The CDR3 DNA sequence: TGCGCCAGCAGCCAAGAAACCGGATTAAGCACAGATACGCAGTATTTT. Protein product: CASSQETGLSTDTQYF.